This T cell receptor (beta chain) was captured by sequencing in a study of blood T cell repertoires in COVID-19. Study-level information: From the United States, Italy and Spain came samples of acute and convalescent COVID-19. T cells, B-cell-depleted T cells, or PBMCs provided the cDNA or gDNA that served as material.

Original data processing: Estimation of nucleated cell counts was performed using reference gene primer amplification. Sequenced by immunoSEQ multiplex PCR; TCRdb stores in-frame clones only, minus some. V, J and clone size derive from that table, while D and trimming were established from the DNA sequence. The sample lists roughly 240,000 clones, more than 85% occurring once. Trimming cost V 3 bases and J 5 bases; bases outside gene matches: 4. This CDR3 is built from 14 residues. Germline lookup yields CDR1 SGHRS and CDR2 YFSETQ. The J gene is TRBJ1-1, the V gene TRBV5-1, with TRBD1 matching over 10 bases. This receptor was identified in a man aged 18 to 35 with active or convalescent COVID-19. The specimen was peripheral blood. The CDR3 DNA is TGCGCCAGCAGCTACGGACAGGGGGTTACTGAAGCTTTCTTT. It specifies CASSYGQGVTEAFF.